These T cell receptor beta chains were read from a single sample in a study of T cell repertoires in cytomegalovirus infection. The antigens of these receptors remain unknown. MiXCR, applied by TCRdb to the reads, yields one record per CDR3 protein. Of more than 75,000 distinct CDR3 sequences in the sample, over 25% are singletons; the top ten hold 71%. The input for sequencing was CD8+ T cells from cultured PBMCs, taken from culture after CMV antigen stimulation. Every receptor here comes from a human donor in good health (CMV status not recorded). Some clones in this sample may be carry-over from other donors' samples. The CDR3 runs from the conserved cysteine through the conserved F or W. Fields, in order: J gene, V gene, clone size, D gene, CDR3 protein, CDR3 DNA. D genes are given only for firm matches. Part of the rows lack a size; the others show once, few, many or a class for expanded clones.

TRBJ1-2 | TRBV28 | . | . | CAIGDVLGYGYTF | TGTGCCATCGGGGACGTGCTAGGTTATGGCTACACCTTC
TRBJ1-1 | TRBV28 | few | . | CASTTNMNTEAFF | TGTGCCAGCACCACTAATATGAACACTGAAGCTTTCTTT
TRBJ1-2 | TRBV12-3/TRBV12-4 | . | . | CASSPPLSYGYTF | TGTGCCAGCAGTCCACCCCTGAGCTATGGCTACACCTTC
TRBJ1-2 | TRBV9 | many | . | CASRPGHNYGYTF | TGTGCCAGCAGACCGGGACACAACTATGGCTACACCTTC
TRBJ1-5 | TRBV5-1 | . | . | CASRRGHDQPQHF | TGCGCCAGCAGACGGGGGCACGATCAGCCCCAGCATTTT
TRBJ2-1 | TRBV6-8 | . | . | CASSGLAGTHNEQFF | TGTGCCAGCAGTGGTCTGGCGGGAACCCACAATGAGCAGTTCTTC
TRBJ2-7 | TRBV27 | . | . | CASTPGAGVYEQYF | TGTGCCAGCACCCCCGGGGCAGGGGTCTACGAGCAGTACTTC
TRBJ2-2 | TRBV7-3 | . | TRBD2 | CASSPAVAGADGELFF | TGTGCCAGCAGCCCCGCGGTAGCGGGGGCCGACGGGGAGCTGTTTTTT
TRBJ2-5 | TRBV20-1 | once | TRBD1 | CSASGTGGETQYF | TGCAGTGCTTCCGGGACAGGGGGGGAGACCCAGTACTTC
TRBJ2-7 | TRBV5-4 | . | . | CASSAQGRINEQYF | TGTGCCAGCAGCGCTCAGGGGCGTATCAACGAGCAGTACTTC
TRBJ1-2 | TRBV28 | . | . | CASSPVQSNYGYTF | TGTGCCAGCAGCCCGGTTCAGAGTAACTATGGCTACACCTTC
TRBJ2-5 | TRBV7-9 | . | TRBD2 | CASSLASSGGGQETQYF | TGTGCCAGCAGCTTAGCGTCGTCCGGCGGGGGGCAAGAGACCCAGTACTTC
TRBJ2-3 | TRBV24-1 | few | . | CATSDHPGNSGLSDTQYF | TGTGCCACCAGTGATCACCCGGGGAATAGCGGCCTTTCAGATACGCAGTATTTT
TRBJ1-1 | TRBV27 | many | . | CASSHGLYTEAFF | TGTGCCAGCAGTCACGGACTGTACACTGAAGCTTTCTTT
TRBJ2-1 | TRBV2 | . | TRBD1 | CASRFDRDWDEQFF | TGTGCCAGCAGGTTCGACAGGGATTGGGATGAGCAGTTCTTC
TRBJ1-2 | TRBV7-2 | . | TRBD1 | CASSLHSETGRAYGYTF | TGTGCCAGCAGCTTGCATAGCGAGACAGGGAGGGCCTATGGCTACACCTTC
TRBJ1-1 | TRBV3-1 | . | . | CASSQDHLKDGLNTEAFF | TGTGCCAGCAGCCAAGATCACTTAAAGGACGGCCTGAACACTGAAGCTTTCTTT
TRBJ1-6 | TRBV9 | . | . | CASSVEGTNSPLHF | TGTGCCAGCAGCGTAGAAGGGACTAATTCACCCCTCCACTTT
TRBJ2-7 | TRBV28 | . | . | CASSLRQGFIYF | TGTGCCAGCAGTCTGCGGCAGGGCTTCATATACTTC
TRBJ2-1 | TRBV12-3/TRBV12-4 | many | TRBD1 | CASSNPPTGNEQFF | TGTGCCAGCAGCAACCCCCCGACAGGGAATGAGCAGTTCTTC
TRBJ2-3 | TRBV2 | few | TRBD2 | CARSGGLAGAYTDTQYF | TGTGCCAGGTCCGGGGGACTAGCGGGGGCCTACACAGATACGCAGTATTTT
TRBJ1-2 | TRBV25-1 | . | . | CASSEQPSYGYTF | TGTGCCAGCAGTGAACAGCCTTCCTATGGCTACACCTTC
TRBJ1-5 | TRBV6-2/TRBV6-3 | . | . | CASMRTVDSNQPQHF | TGTGCCAGCATGCGGACGGTCGATAGCAATCAGCCCCAGCATTTT
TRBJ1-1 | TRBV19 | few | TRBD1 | CAVGQGTTTEAFF | TGTGCCGTGGGACAGGGGACGACCACTGAAGCTTTCTTT
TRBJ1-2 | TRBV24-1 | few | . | CATRSGSGGYTF | TGTGCCACCAGATCGGGATCGGGGGGCTACACCTTC
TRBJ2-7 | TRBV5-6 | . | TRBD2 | CASSRGRVYEQYF | TGTGCCAGCAGCAGAGGGAGGGTTTACGAGCAGTACTTC
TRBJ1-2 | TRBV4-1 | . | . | CASSQDSAGLYGYTF | TGCGCCAGCAGCCAAGATTCGGCGGGCCTCTATGGCTACACCTTC
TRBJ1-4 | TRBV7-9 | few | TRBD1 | CASSPRTGTGWEKLFF | TGTGCCAGCAGCCCGCGCACCGGGACAGGGTGGGAAAAACTGTTTTTT
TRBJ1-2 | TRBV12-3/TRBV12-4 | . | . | CASSLTRNYGYTF | TGTGCCAGCAGTTTAACCAGAAACTATGGCTACACCTTC